The clone carrying this T cell receptor (beta chain) showed up just once. This sample is part of a study of blood T cell repertoires in COVID-19. Overall study context: COVID-19 samples, acute and convalescent, were from the United States, Italy and Spain. Nucleic acid was either cDNA or gDNA, and it came from T cells, B-cell-depleted T cells, or PBMCs.

TCRdb keeps only in-frame clones here, not all; method: immunoSEQ multiplex PCR. Of about 96,000 clones listed, 70% to 85% are singletons. The CDR3 has 16 amino acids. The germline CDR1 and CDR2 sequences are SGDLS and YYNGEE. V gave up 0 bases and J gave up 0 bases, with 9 bases separating them. Input material: peripheral blood. The sequence derives from a woman between 55 and 75 years old with acute or convalescent COVID-19. The rearrangement joins TRBV9 to TRBJ1-4; possibly TRBD1 for D (5 bases). CDR3 bases: TGTGCCAGCAGCGTAGGTCCGGGGGCAACTAATGAAAAACTGTTTTTT. Its translation: CASSVGPGATNEKLFF.